This TCR beta chain was found in a study of cytomegalovirus exposure and HLA in healthy donors (dated by TCRdb to about 2017). For the study in its entirety: An earlier analysis of 587 of the donors reported under 300 Gb of sequence data and 100 million to 120 million unique TCR beta sequences obtained from about 179 million T cells. About 280 gigabases of sequencing data and 91 million or so unique TCR sequences made up an early release that covered approximately 700 HLA-typed donors. Among the roughly 370 genotyped donors, about 85% belonged to the genetic ancestry cluster associated with self-reported Caucasian donors. The study was designed to test whether signatures of past pathogen exposure could be identified by cataloging public T cell receptors. Using immunosequencing, the study profiled T cell repertoires from some 670 subjects and related those repertoires to cytomegalovirus serostatus. Along with the roughly 670-subject first cohort, a separate validation cohort of over a hundred different subjects was used. To predict cytomegalovirus infection status, the study combined high-throughput TCR immunosequencing, statistical association of individual TCRs with disease status, and machine learning. In a later analysis, previously published TCR beta repertoires from hundreds of donors were re-analyzed and high-resolution HLA genotyping was added so that TCR occurrence patterns could be studied. Rather than using new phenotypic data, the later analysis identified candidate immune exposures from TCR beta sequences and from how often those sequences occurred across donors. An earlier analysis of some 600 of the donors applied high-throughput TCR beta sequencing to assess whether each TCR beta V gene segment acted as functional or pseudogenic. Donor age, sex, ethnicity and CMV serostatus were collected together with the repertoire data. Genome-wide SNP genotypes for about 65% of the roughly 670 donors were used in a later genetic analysis, which treated that subset as a discovery cohort. Every repertoire in the discovery cohort had been generated on one and the same sequencing platform. Class I and class II HLA loci were covered by the typing at four-digit resolution. The number of typed donors differed by locus: about 629-630 for A, B, C, DRB1 and DQB1; 500 to 550 for DQA1; fewer than 610 for DPA1; and roughly 470 for DPB1. Roughly 5 DR-DQ haplotypes were treated as single units for association and clustering because of strong linkage in the cohort. Across 300 to 500 genotyped donors of the cohort, an average of about 220,000 unique TCR beta nucleotide sequences per donor were sequenced, and approximately 19% of those sequences were non-productive. Here is what the overall study found, with its caveats: Compared with the roughly 670-donor mean, donors in an Asian-associated ancestry cluster had fewer N-insertions in productive TCRs, according to a later genetic analysis. The sequencing pipeline was judged likely to have produced a cluster of highly shared sequence variants as a technical artifact. It was suggested by the authors that the approach could potentially be generalized to other disease states and immunological phenotypes. Some IMGT-functional V segments, including TRBV6-2 and TRBV6-3, could not be distinguished by the 87-base-pair reads and were therefore excluded. In a later analysis, TCR association rates were found to vary across HLA loci, with the most associated TCRs seen for DRB1 alleles and the fewest for HLA-C alleles. The study gave a list of about 170 TCR beta chains associated with cytomegalovirus. Most TCR sequences were seen in very few donors, while some public TCRs were found in many individuals. The cohort was sequenced for TCR beta chains only, and without alpha or paired-chain data the features that could be detected were limited. A later analysis found that most CMV-associated TCR beta chains appeared HLA-restricted, with HLA associations seemingly driven largely by CMV exposure. Compared with equally common non-associated chains, HLA-associated TCR beta chains in a later analysis were more clonally expanded and had lower generation probabilities. When HLA alleles, especially DR and DQ, strongly co-occurred, attributing TCR associations to individual alleles was difficult. The only immune exposure information available for the cohort was CMV serostatus. The earlier analysis of nearly 600 of the donors excluded fewer than 20 rarely observed V segments, including chromosome 9 orphons, because counts were too low. At a false discovery rate of 0.05, a later analysis linked some 17,000 TCR beta sequences to specific HLA alleles. Three of the identified cytomegalovirus-associated TCR beta chains were confirmed in vitro to be specific for cytomegalovirus antigens. Sequencing depth was assumed to be roughly uniform across donors in the presence/absence analyses, though that assumption may not hold. V-gene and J-gene trimming of TCR beta chains was associated with a missense DCLRE1C variant in a later genetic analysis, and the association was replicated in an independent cohort. HLA typing was unavailable for some donors at each locus, so association tests used only the typed subset. An earlier analysis of 450 to 750 of the donors showed that most TCR beta V segments appeared in productive rearrangements either about 90% or about 30% of the time, which broadly matched IMGT annotations. A further reported finding was that TCR beta sequences accurately predicted the HLA-A and HLA-B alleles for most subjects in the first cohort. Several of the top co-occurrence clusters appeared to be linked to parvovirus B19, influenza, CMV and Epstein-Barr virus, according to a later analysis. Linkage disequilibrium might explain the correlated functional status among segregating V segments, but an unknown experimental factor could not be ruled out. The classifier was reported to diagnose cytomegalovirus status with high specificity and sensitivity in both the original and validation cohorts.

V is pared back by 3 bases and J by 6 bases, with 18 bases lying between the germline termini. Sequences MNHNS (CDR1) and SASEGT (CDR2) are obtained from the germline V gene. From the cysteine up to the phenylalanine, the CDR3 has a length of 16 residues. Of the read, only the CDR3 DNA is kept; its 48 bases are in frame from base 1. The library was produced with the immunoSEQ multiplex PCR assay. For the multiplex PCR, a mixture combining 60 forward primers for TCR Vbeta segments and 13 reverse primers for TCR Jbeta segments was used. A multiplex PCR assay on genomic DNA amplified the CDR3 region of rearranged TCR beta genes. On the Illumina HiSeq System, the amplified TCR beta libraries were sequenced as 87-base-pair reads. The paper's processing steps were these. A later analysis tallied about 77 million unique TCR beta chains across the 666 repertoires, and some 10 million of those chains were shared by two or more donors. A nearest-neighbor algorithm error-corrected the raw reads and collapsed the reads into unique sequences, merging closely related sequences to remove PCR and sequencing errors. V, D and J gene segments were assigned by aligning CDR3 sequences to IMGT reference sequences. Each retained sequence needed at least a six-nucleotide match to both a V gene segment and a J gene segment. A rearrangement counted as productive if the CDR3 had no stop codons and remained in frame with V and J, and every other rearrangement counted as non-productive. CDR3 was defined by IMGT convention, running from the second conserved V-encoded cysteine to the conserved J-encoded phenylalanine. The earlier analysis of roughly 590 of the donors excluded sequences that lacked an unambiguous match to a single V gene segment. An earlier analysis of several hundred of the donors called V segments functional above 56.7% productive rearrangements and segregating when the between-donor standard deviation exceeded 5%. A statistical classification framework was built to diagnose cytomegalovirus status from the catalog of TCR beta chain sequences. In a later analysis, V and J genes were assigned by comparing TCR nucleotide sequences against IMGT/GENE-DB human TR gene sequences. The TCRdist pipeline was used in a later analysis to assign CDR3 sequences and most-parsimonious VDJ recombination scenarios. In a later analysis, every TCR beta chain was defined by the combination of its CDR3 amino acid sequence and its V-gene family, and reads without a unique V-gene family were dropped. To address suspected cross-contamination and a sequencing artifact, a later analysis removed a few hundred highly shared, low-generation-probability nucleotide sequences. For each public chain, a later analysis derived a clonal expansion index from normalized ranks of inferred template counts within each repertoire. In a later analysis, generation probabilities were computed using a VDJ recombination model fitted to out-of-frame rearrangements, and the results were checked against IGoR. In a later analysis, hypergeometric tests were used to score TCR-TCR, TCR-HLA and TCR-CMV co-occurrence, with a repertoire-size bias correction applied to TCR pairs. In a later analysis, false discovery rates were estimated by permuting HLA or CMV assignments 20 times. In a later analysis, co-occurring TCRs were grouped using DBSCAN, with TCRdist sequence similarity added in when clustering inside HLA-allele-positive subsets. Co-occurrence clustering excluded repertoires with fewer than 30,000 or more than 120,000 public chains, plus five with anomalous nucleotide sharing. TCRdb mirrors the immuneACCESS table, restricted to in-frame sequences. Some clones are absent from its copies; in checked studies, under half trace to an unresolved V gene, and the reason for the others is unknown. V and J calls plus clone size are reproduced from that table; the DNA served to infer D and trimming. The sample records about 100,000 clones, around three quarters of which are singletons. Of the sample, approximately 3.6% is held by the ten largest clones.

The cohort consisted of some 670 healthy bone marrow donors. Cohort members were all nominally healthy when sampled, although unrecorded immune exposures were likely present. The donor was CMV seropositive and was included in the group of 250 to 300 seropositive cohort members. A peripheral blood sample was collected from each donor, and TCR beta sequencing was performed on peripheral blood mononuclear cells. The Qiagen DNeasy Blood Extraction Kit was used to extract genomic DNA from the blood cell samples. A note on this clone: The antigen it recognizes is unknown. No per-base quality is available; no much larger clone lies one base away.

Sequencing was done on a sample of PBMCs. The sequence came from a woman between 45 and 60 years old in good health and CMV-seropositive. This chain is built from TRBV6-1 and TRBJ1-5, with the identity of the D gene unclear. The sequence in DNA is TGTGCCAGCAGTGAGACGGGAAAGTTTACGGGTCAGCCCCAGCATTTT. This codes for CASSETGKFTGQPQHF.